These T cell receptor beta chains were read from a single sample in a study of shared clonotypes between healthy human individuals. TCRdb keeps only in-frame clones here, not all; method: immunoSEQ multiplex PCR. Here the sample spans millions of clones, 85% to 95% being singletons. The sample comprised naive CD8+ T cells sorted from blood. The receptors were sampled from a man aged 18 to 30 in good health. Each CDR3 is given with its conserved first and last residue. D genes are given only for firm matches. Rows may omit the clone size; those that give it use once, few, many or a size class.

size: .; D: .; J: TRBJ2-5; V: TRBV7-9; DNA: TGTGCCAGCAGCCTAGCCCGAGAGACCCAGTACTTC; CDR3: CASSLARETQYF
size: .; D: TRBD1; J: TRBJ2-7; V: TRBV29-1; DNA: TGCAGCGTCGCAGGGACAGATTACTACGAGCAGTACTTC; CDR3: CSVAGTDYYEQYF
size: .; D: .; J: TRBJ1-2; V: TRBV5-4; DNA: TGTGCCAGCAGCCCTCCGGAGGGGGGAAACTATGGCTACACCTTC; CDR3: CASSPPEGGNYGYTF
size: .; D: .; J: TRBJ2-2; V: TRBV4-1; DNA: TGCGCCAGCAGCCTCCGGGACGGTCACACCGGGGAGCTGTTTTTT; CDR3: CASSLRDGHTGELFF
size: .; D: .; J: TRBJ1-5; V: TRBV21-1; DNA: TGTGCCAGCAGCGCAAAGCTTGGGGGCCAACACAATCAGCCCCAGCATTTT; CDR3: CASSAKLGGQHNQPQHF
size: .; D: .; J: TRBJ1-2; V: TRBV7-9; DNA: TGTGCCAGCAGCATCGGACAGACTTTATATGGCTACACCTTC; CDR3: CASSIGQTLYGYTF
size: .; D: .; J: TRBJ2-2; V: TRBV9; DNA: TGTGCCAGCAGCGACAGGGGGGGGAGCACCGGGGAGCTGTTTTTT; CDR3: CASSDRGGSTGELFF
size: once; D: .; J: TRBJ1-1; V: TRBV10-2; DNA: TGCGCCAGCTTCGATATGGGGCACACTGAAGCTTTCTTT; CDR3: CASFDMGHTEAFF
size: .; D: .; J: TRBJ2-1; V: TRBV6-1; DNA: TGTGCCAGCAGTGTGTTGGGTTACGGAATAATCGGGCCTAATGATGAGCAGTTCTTC; CDR3: CASSVLGYGIIGPNDEQFF
size: once; D: .; J: TRBJ1-4; V: TRBV6-1; DNA: TGTGCCAGCAGAGTTACGGGGATAAGCGAAAAACTGTTTTTT; CDR3: CASRVTGISEKLFF
size: .; D: .; J: TRBJ2-7; V: TRBV7-9; DNA: TGTGCCAGCAGCCACGACAGTTACGAGCAGTACTTC; CDR3: CASSHDSYEQYF
size: .; D: .; J: TRBJ2-3; V: TRBV5-4; DNA: TGTGCCAGCAGCTTGCCGGGAACAGATACGCAGTATTTT; CDR3: CASSLPGTDTQYF
size: .; D: TRBD1; J: TRBJ2-3; V: TRBV27; DNA: TGTGCCAGCAGTTTACTCTCGGGACAGGGGGCAAAAGATACGCAGTATTTT; CDR3: CASSLLSGQGAKDTQYF
size: .; D: .; J: TRBJ2-5; V: TRBV21-1; DNA: TGTGCCAGCAGCGACGGACAGGGTCGAAAGACCCAGTACTTC; CDR3: CASSDGQGRKTQYF
size: .; D: TRBD2; J: TRBJ2-2; V: TRBV7-9; DNA: TGTGCCAGCCTTTTGACGGGAGGCGGTGAGAACACCGGGGAGCTGTTTTTT; CDR3: CASLLTGGGENTGELFF
size: .; D: .; J: TRBJ2-5; V: TRBV27; DNA: TGTGCCAGCAGTAGTATGCTCCGAGAGACCCAGTACTTC; CDR3: CASSSMLRETQYF
size: .; D: .; J: TRBJ2-1; V: TRBV4-1; DNA: TGCGCCAGCAGCCGACGAGACCTAGGCACTGAGCAGTTCTTC; CDR3: CASSRRDLGTEQFF